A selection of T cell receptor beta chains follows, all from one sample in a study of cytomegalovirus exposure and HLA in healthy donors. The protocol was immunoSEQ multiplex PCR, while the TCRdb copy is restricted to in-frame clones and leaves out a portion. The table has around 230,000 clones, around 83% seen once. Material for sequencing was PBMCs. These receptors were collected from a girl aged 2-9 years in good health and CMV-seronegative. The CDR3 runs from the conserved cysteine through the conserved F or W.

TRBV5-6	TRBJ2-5	CASSLVGEETQYF
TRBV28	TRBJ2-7	CASSDSASSYEQYF
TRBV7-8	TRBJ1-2	CASSLVASNYGYTF
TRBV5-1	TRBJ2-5	CASSLVVGEETQYF
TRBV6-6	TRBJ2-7	CASSYSPESEQYF
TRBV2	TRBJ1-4	CASSENRQGNEKLFF
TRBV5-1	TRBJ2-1	CASSLPRQPSLYNEQFF
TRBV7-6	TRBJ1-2	CASSFGGGGYTF
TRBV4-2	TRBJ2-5	CASSQAVVAGERSKGQETQYF
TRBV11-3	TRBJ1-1	CASSLTGYTEAFF
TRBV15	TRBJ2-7	CATSRGTGNSYEQYF
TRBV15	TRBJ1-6	CATSRDPPGGGSPLHF
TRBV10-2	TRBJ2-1	CASSEDLGGAYNEQFF
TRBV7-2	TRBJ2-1	CASSPPGQEGNEQFF
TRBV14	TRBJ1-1	CASSRAVDFKAFF
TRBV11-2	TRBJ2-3	CASSLAGRVRDTQYF
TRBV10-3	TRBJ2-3	CAISESNRGNTDTQYF
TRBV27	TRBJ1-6	CASSPGQLNSPLHF
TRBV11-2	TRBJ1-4	CASSLVLGQSYEKLFF
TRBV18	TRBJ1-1	CASSPNGTPNTEAFF
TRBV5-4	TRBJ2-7	CASSLGGTSGAYEQYF
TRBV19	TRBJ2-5	CASSIVAASGGNQETQYF
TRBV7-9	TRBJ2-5	CSSSFSQETQYF
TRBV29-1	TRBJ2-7	CSVDGGLAGAAFYEQYF
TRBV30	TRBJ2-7	CAWSFGQGSEQYF
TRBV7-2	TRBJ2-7	CASSLGWAGRSSYEQYF
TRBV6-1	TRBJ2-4	CASKRAKNIQYF
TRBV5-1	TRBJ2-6	CASATGGAGANVLTF
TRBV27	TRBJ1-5	CASSLSGREWSQPQHF
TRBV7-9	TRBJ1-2	CASSLSNPRPNYGYTF
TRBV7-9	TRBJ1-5	CASSLGRGQGKPDQPQHF
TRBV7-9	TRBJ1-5	CASSSTTGTANQPQHF
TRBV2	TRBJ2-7	CASRLVGPYEQYF
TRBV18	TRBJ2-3	CASSPPSGTDTQYF
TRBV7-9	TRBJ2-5	CASSSSGPGAQYF
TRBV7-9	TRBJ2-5	CASSLDRETQYF
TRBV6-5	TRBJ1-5	CASRKQGFNQPQHF
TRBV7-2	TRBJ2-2	CASSLAGNTGELFF
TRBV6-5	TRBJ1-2	CASSPREPSNYGYTF
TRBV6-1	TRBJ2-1	CASSDWAGGNEQFF
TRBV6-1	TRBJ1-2	CASSVDRGNYGYTF
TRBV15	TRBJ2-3	CATSRERTGNTDTQYF
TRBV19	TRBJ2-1	CASRWTGSSYNEQFF
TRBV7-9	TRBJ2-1	CASSLALLDEQFF
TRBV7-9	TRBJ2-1	CASSSPGQGARNEQFF
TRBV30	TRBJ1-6	CAWSVNNSPLHF
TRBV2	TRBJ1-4	CASGVNLGKLFF
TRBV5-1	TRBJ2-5	CASSWQGDTQETQYF
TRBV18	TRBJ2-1	CASSPLDRQGIPFF
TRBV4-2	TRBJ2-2	CASSQDGTPTGELFF
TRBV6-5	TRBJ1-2	CASRSDRPNYGYTF
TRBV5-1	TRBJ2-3	CASSLAGERDTQYF
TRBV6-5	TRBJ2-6	CASSSTGAGANVLTF
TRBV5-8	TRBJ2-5	CASSRNAGILQSKTQYF
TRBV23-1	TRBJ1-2	CASSPPRTGPTGYTF